Listed here are 13 T cell receptor beta chains from one sample, sequenced in a study of CD8 T cells in ankylosing spondylitis. In TCRdb, the 5' RACE reads were re-called with MiXCR into one record per CDR3 protein. Among a few hundred thousand distinct CDR3 sequences listed, approximately 20% were seen once. Material: blood, either unsorted or a sorted T cell fraction (not recorded which). Receptor source: a male donor with ankylosing spondylitis or in good health (not recorded which).

This chain joins TRBV5-5 and TRBJ1-1; 9 bases fit TRBD1. This CDR3 comprises 13 residues. Germline trimming cut 3 bases from V and 4 bases from J; bases unmatched to any gene: 1. Germline V gives CDR1 SGHKS, CDR2 YYEKEE (reference sequence). CDR3 sequence: CASSSQGATEAFF. As DNA, the CDR3 is TGTGCCAGCAGCTCACAGGGGGCCACTGAAGCTTTCTTT. The variable domain in full, completed from reference TRBV5-5 and TRBJ1-1, reads DAGVTQSPTHLIKTRGQQVTLRCSPISGHKSVSWYQQVLGQGPQFIFQYYEKEERGRGNFPDRFSARQFPNYSSELNVNALLLGDSALYLCASSSQGATEAFFGQGTRLTVV.

The chain carries TRBV7-9 and TRBJ2-3; D is perhaps TRBD2 (5 bases). CDR3 length: 15 amino acids. CDR1 SEHNR and CDR2 FQNEAQ come from the germline V gene (reference sequence). The V end was cut by 7 bases, the J end by 1 base, with 15 bases between. CDR3 region: CASTLERTGTDTQYF. The CDR3 DNA reads TGTGCCAGCACCCTCGAGCGGACGGGCACAGATACGCAGTATTTT.

This clonotype was picked up a small number of times. CDR3 sequence (DNA): TGCAGTGCTAGAGGAGCAGGGGACTACGAGCAGTACTTC. Encoded protein: CSARGAGDYEQYF. The V call is TRBV20-1, the J call TRBJ2-7; weak D call: TRBD1 (6 bases). Germline CDR1 reads DFQATT; CDR2 reads SNEGSKA (reference sequence). This CDR3 contains 13 residues. V was shortened by 1 base and J by 3 bases, with 10 bases between the two germline ends.

This clonotype was picked up a small number of times. The rearrangement joins TRBV20-1 to TRBJ1-5; D not certain. Germline V gives CDR1 DFQATT, CDR2 SNEGSKA (reference sequence). CDR3 size: 14 residues. V lost 5 bases and J 0 bases, leaving 11 bases between the germline ends. For the CDR3, the DNA is TGCAGTGCTCCTGCGGTCAGTAGCAATCAGCCCCAGCATTTT. Translating gives CSAPAVSSNQPQHF.

Of note for this clonotype: Relative to the germline gene, one junction end is altered; a read error may explain this. This sequence joins TRBV5-1 and TRBJ2-1; D is uncertain. Germline V gene sequence: CDR1 SGHRS, CDR2 YFSETQ. The CDR3 is 15 amino acids. The CDR3 loop reads CASGLSYPIYNEQFF. CDR3 sequence (DNA): TGCGCCAGCGGCTTGTCTTACCCGATCTACAATGAGCAGTTCTTC.

V usage is TRBV6-2 or TRBV6-3 and J usage is TRBJ2-5; the D is unclear. Per the germline V gene, CDR1 is MNHEY and CDR2 is SVGEGT. This CDR3 is built from 13 residues. V was pared by 3 bases and J by 4 bases, with 9 bases between. CDR3 loop: CASSYRSSETQYF. The CDR3 DNA follows: TGTGCCAGCAGTTATAGGTCTTCAGAGACCCAGTACTTC.

The chain is built from TRBV29-1 and TRBJ2-1; the match to TRBD2 covers 11 bases. From germline, CDR1 is SQVTM and CDR2 ANQGSEA. Trimming cost V 1 base and J 4 bases; bases outside gene matches: 15. The CDR3 covers 19 residues. The CDR3 nucleotides are TGCAGCGTTGAAGGGGGACTAGCGGTCCTTAAAGGGGGTTACAATGAGCAGTTCTTC. Protein product: CSVEGGLAVLKGGYNEQFF.

The chain couples TRBV20-1 to TRBJ2-2; D perhaps matches TRBD2 (6 bases). V was cut by 0 bases and J by 4 bases, with 9 bases left in between. The CDR3 runs to 14 residues. CDR1 and CDR2 (germline): DFQATT, SNEGSKA (reference sequence). The CDR3: CSARDGTFTGELFF. CDR3 nucleotide sequence: TGCAGTGCTAGAGATGGGACTTTCACCGGGGAGCTGTTTTTT.

J is TRBJ1-5 and V is TRBV5-5; 9 bases are a match to TRBD1. Germline V lookup: CDR1 SGHKS, CDR2 YYEKEE (reference sequence). V lost 4 bases to trimming and J lost 0 bases; unmatched junction nucleotides: 8. CDR3 length: 17 residues. In DNA, the CDR3 is TGTGCCAGCAGCCCAGGACAGGGGCTATATAGCAATCAGCCCCAGCATTTT. Its translation: CASSPGQGLYSNQPQHF.

This clonotype showed up many times. This chain links TRBV27 with TRBJ1-5; the match to TRBD1 covers 9 bases. The V and J ends lost 6 bases and 2 bases, in that order; junction bases with no gene match: 5. Germline V gives CDR1 MNHEY, CDR2 SMNVEV (reference sequence). The CDR3 totals 15 residues. In nucleotides, the CDR3 is TGTGCCAGCAGGAGTGGACAGGGGCGCAATCAGCCCCAGCATTTT. Its translation is CASRSGQGRNQPQHF.

This chain links TRBV5-1 with TRBJ1-1, with D possibly matching TRBD1 (5 bases). Trimming stripped 0 bases from V and 0 bases from J, with 9 bases between. Germline-derived CDR1 and CDR2 are SGHRS and YFSETQ. CDR3 length equals 15 residues. In nucleotides, the CDR3 is TGCGCCAGCAGCTTGGGGGGCGTTATGAACACTGAAGCTTTCTTT. This translates into CASSLGGVMNTEAFF.

This clonotype was seen more than once but under ten times. J is TRBJ2-3 and V is TRBV5-1; D may be TRBD2 (6 bases). Trimming pared 9 bases from V and 3 bases from J, leaving 20 bases between. Germline loops: CDR1 SGHRS, CDR2 YFSETQ. The CDR3 has 15 residues. CDR3 coding DNA: TGCGCCACCCAGGAGGGCCGTAGTTGGACAGATACGCAGTATTTT. The encoded protein is CATQEGRSWTDTQYF.

This clonotype was seen a handful of times. CDR3 DNA: TGTGCCAGCATCCTCGATACAGATACGCAGTATTTT. Residues: CASILDTDTQYF. The J gene is TRBJ2-3, the V gene TRBV7-2; D remains unclear. This CDR3 contains 12 residues. Germline CDR1 SGHTA, CDR2 FQGNSA. V dropped 7 bases and J dropped 3 bases, with 8 bases sitting between them.